These 25 T cell receptor beta chains originate from one sample sequenced in a study of radiation and T cells in renal cell carcinoma. As to time point: blood 2 weeks post-SBRT. As to treatment: 15 Gy SBRT to primary tumor, nephrectomy 4 weeks later. TCRdb's copy holds only in-frame clones and misses some; the assay was immunoSEQ multiplex PCR. The sample has some 150,000 clones, roughly 90% seen once. Sequencing was performed on blood, taken from a patient whose treatment included radiotherapy and nephrectomy. The receptors originated from a woman in her 50s with renal cell carcinoma.

The CDR3 region is CASSLARTGGREQYF. CDR3 DNA: TGTGCCAGCAGCTTGGCCCGAACAGGGGGGCGCGAGCAGTACTTC. V is TRBV5-6 and J is TRBJ2-7; 8 bases are shared with TRBD1. CDR3 size: 15 residues. Trimming at V came to 0 bases and at J to 6 bases, leaving 8 bases not matched to a gene. Germline-derived CDR1 and CDR2 are SGHDT and YYEEEE.

This clone was found once. The V and J genes are TRBV5-1 and TRBJ2-5; 8 positions match TRBD1. CDR1 is SGHRS, CDR2 YFSETQ, per germline. Trimming took 3 bases from V and 5 from J; bases not matched to a gene: 12. CDR3 length equals 16 residues. The CDR3 DNA reads as TGCGCCAGCAGCTCCCATTCCTCGACAGGGGAGGAGACCCAGTACTTC. Amino acids: CASSSHSSTGEETQYF.

The rearrangement joins TRBV7-2 to TRBJ1-5; D might be TRBD1 (6 bases). The CDR3 has 18 amino acids. The V gene's germline CDR1 is SGHTA and CDR2 FQGNSA. Between the trimmed V and J ends, which lost 1 base and 0 bases, there was a span of 16 bases. The CDR3: CASSLGGGSPYSNQPQHF. In DNA, the CDR3 is TGTGCCAGCAGCTTAGGAGGGGGGAGCCCCTATAGCAATCAGCCCCAGCATTTT.

This chain connects TRBV27 to TRBJ2-3; D is perhaps TRBD1 (5 bases). V lost 6 bases and J lost 0, with 22 bases in between. Germline V lookup: CDR1 MNHEY, CDR2 SMNVEV (reference sequence). This CDR3 spans 18 amino acids. CDR3 sequence: CASSFLQGSFRSTDTQYF. CDR3 DNA sequence: TGTGCCAGCAGCTTTCTTCAGGGCAGCTTTAGGAGCACAGATACGCAGTATTTT.

The chain has TRBV9 and TRBJ2-4, with a weak D call TRBD2 (6 bases). This CDR3 comprises 14 residues. Deletions cut 0 bases from V and 5 bases from J, with 9 bases between. Germline lookup yields CDR1 SGDLS and CDR2 YYNGEE. This chain's CDR3 is CASSVAGEENIQYF. DNA for the CDR3: TGTGCCAGCAGCGTAGCGGGGGAAGAAAACATTCAGTACTTC. The full variable domain, in which reference TRBV9 and TRBJ2-4 provide the parts outside the CDR3, is DSGVTQTPKHLITATGQRVTLRCSPRSGDLSVYWYQQSLDQGLQFLIQYYNGEERAKGNILERFSAQQFPDLHSELNLSSLELGDSALYFCASSVAGEENIQYFGAGTRLSVL.

This clone was picked up a small number of times. One end of the junction fails to match germline, which may point to a read error. The CDR3 bases are TGTGCTAGCAGCTTATCACAGAACACTGAAGCTTTCTTT. This translates into CASSLSQNTEAFF. The gene calls are TRBV7-7 and TRBJ1-1; D is uncertain. The CDR3 spans 13 residues. Germline CDR1 is SSHAT and CDR2 is FNYEAQ (reference sequence).

This sequence joins TRBV4-1 and TRBJ1-1; D may be TRBD1 (6 bases). Germline V gene data show CDR1 as MGHRA and CDR2 as YSYEKL. V lost 2 bases, J lost 2 bases, and 18 bases lay in between. This CDR3 spans 17 amino acids. CDR3: CASSQPYRVRDNTEAFF. The CDR3 coding sequence is TGCGCCAGCAGCCAACCCTACAGGGTCCGCGACAACACTGAAGCTTTCTTT.

The rearrangement links TRBV7-2 to TRBJ2-7, with TRBD1 identical over 7 bases. Germline CDR1 SGHTA, CDR2 FQGNSA. The CDR3 consists of 14 residues. J gave up 5 bases and V 4 bases, and 8 bases lay outside the gene matches. The CDR3 region has the DNA TGTGCCAGCAGCTCTCAGAGGGGGCCAGACGAGCAGTACTTC. Amino acid sequence: CASSSQRGPDEQYF.

The chain recombines TRBV11-2 with TRBJ2-5; D is perhaps TRBD1 (6 bases). CDR3 length: 15 amino acids. The germline CDR1 and CDR2 sequences are SGHAT and FQNNGV. V gave up 0 bases and J gave up 2 bases, with 10 bases separating them. The CDR3 region is CASSLETGVQETQYF. CDR3 DNA sequence: TGTGCCAGCAGCTTAGAGACAGGCGTTCAAGAGACCCAGTACTTC.

The chain carries TRBV6-1 and TRBJ2-5; no reliable D call. CDR3 size: 12 residues. Germline CDR1 and CDR2: MNHNS and SASEGT. V lost 3 bases and J lost 3, with 5 bases in between. CDR3 sequence (DNA): TGTGCCAGCAGTGAGGTGGAAGAGACCCAGTACTTC. Its protein product is CASSEVEETQYF.

The CDR3 DNA reads as TGTGCCAGCAGTTACGAGGCAGGGGTTGTCGGGGAGCTGTTTTTT. Translating gives CASSYEAGVVGELFF. The V and J genes are TRBV6-5 and TRBJ2-2, with D tentatively TRBD1 (6 bases). Per germline, CDR1 MNHEY and CDR2 SVGAGI. Trimming removed 2 bases from V and 7 bases from J, with 14 bases in between. This CDR3 is built from 15 residues.

For the CDR3, the DNA is TGTGCCAGCAGCCCCGGGACAGGCATGAACACTGAAGCTTTCTTT. Protein product: CASSPGTGMNTEAFF. This rearrangement joins TRBV6-5 to TRBJ1-1, with 8 bases aligning to TRBD1. V dropped 6 bases and J dropped 0; count of bases not matched to a gene: 6. The CDR3 runs to 15 residues. Germline lookup yields CDR1 MNHEY and CDR2 SVGAGI.

The chain is built from TRBV30 and TRBJ1-2; D not resolved. Germline CDR1 GTSNPN, CDR2 SVGIG (reference sequence). The CDR3 sequence is 13 residues long. V lost 3 bases and J 3 bases, leaving 11 bases between the germline ends. In DNA form, the CDR3 reads TGTGCCTGGAGCCCCCGGACGGACTATGGCTACACCTTC. Translating it yields CAWSPRTDYGYTF.

CDR3 nucleotide sequence: TGTGCCAGCAGCTTAGTTAGGGGGACTAGCTTTGAGCAGTTCTTC. Amino acid sequence: CASSLVRGTSFEQFF. This chain uses TRBV7-8 with TRBJ2-1; 9 nucleotides match TRBD2. The length of the CDR3 is 15 residues. The J segment lost 9 bases and the V segment lost 1 base, leaving 7 bases of the junction unmatched. Germline loops: CDR1 SGHVS, CDR2 FQNEAQ.

This chain joins TRBV7-9 and TRBJ2-1; a weak D match, TRBD1 (6 bases). This CDR3 region has 15 residues. Trimming took off 5 bases at V and 1 base at J, with 12 bases between the two ends. Per the germline V gene, CDR1 is SEHNR and CDR2 is FQNEAQ (reference sequence). DNA of the CDR3: TGTGCCAGCAGCCCAACAGGGTTTTCCTACAATGAGCAGTTCTTC. This codes for CASSPTGFSYNEQFF.

The chain links TRBV5-4 to TRBJ1-1; D remains ambiguous. From germline, CDR1 is SGHNT and CDR2 YYREEE (reference sequence). Trimming pared 5 bases from V and 2 bases from J, leaving 4 bases between. The CDR3 consists of 11 residues. CDR3 region: CASRENTEAFF. The CDR3 DNA follows: TGTGCCAGCAGGGAAAACACTGAAGCTTTCTTT.

J is TRBJ2-7 and V is TRBV5-1, with a tentative D call TRBD1 (5 bases). The CDR3 is made up of 12 amino acids. Trimming shortened V by 2 bases and J by 4 bases, and 7 bases separated the two germline ends. Germline V gene sequence: CDR1 SGHRS, CDR2 YFSETQ. The CDR3, as DNA: TGCGCCAGCAGCTTTGACAGATACGAGCAGTACTTC. The encoded protein is CASSFDRYEQYF.

This rearrangement joins TRBV5-4 to TRBJ2-5, with D hard to call. The V gene lost 2 bases and the J gene lost 2 bases, with 10 bases spanning the gap. Germline CDR1 is SGHNT and CDR2 is YYREEE (reference sequence). The CDR3 runs to 14 residues. The CDR3 spells CASSFRSRQETQYF. DNA of the CDR3: TGTGCCAGCAGCTTTCGAAGCAGGCAAGAGACCCAGTACTTC.

This clone has just a few counts. V usage is TRBV19 and J usage is TRBJ1-6; D might be TRBD1 (5 bases). The CDR3 has 15 residues. Germline CDR1 is LNHDA and CDR2 is SQIVND (reference sequence). V was cut by 3 bases and J by 5 bases, with 11 bases left in between. The CDR3 here is CASSIGGANNSPLHF. The CDR3 DNA follows: TGTGCCAGTAGTATTGGTGGGGCTAATAATTCACCCCTCCACTTT. The full variable domain, with the rest looked up from reference TRBV19 and TRBJ1-6, is DGGITQSPKYLFRKEGQNVTLSCEQNLNHDAMYWYRQDPGQGLRLIYYSQIVNDFQKGDIAEGYSVSREKKESFPLTVTSAQKNPTAFYLCASSIGGANNSPLHFGNGTRLTVT.

V and J are TRBV5-4 and TRBJ1-4; D not resolved. Trimming removed 3 bases from V and 8 bases from J, with 11 bases in between. The CDR3 sequence is 13 residues long. Per the germline V gene, CDR1 is SGHNT and CDR2 is YYREEE (reference sequence). For the CDR3, the DNA is TGTGCCAGCAGCTCGCCGGGCAGGGAAAAACTGTTTTTT. Protein sequence: CASSSPGREKLFF.

The chain employs TRBV19 and TRBJ1-2; 9 nucleotides agree with TRBD1. Germline V gives CDR1 LNHDA, CDR2 SQIVND (reference sequence). With 6 bases clipped from V and 4 bases from J, the junction kept 12 bases outside the gene matches. The CDR3 consists of 16 residues. CDR3: CASRSGTGRALYGYTF. Written as DNA, the CDR3 is TGTGCCAGTAGGTCCGGGACAGGGAGGGCCCTCTATGGCTACACCTTC.

This clone was seen only once. V is TRBV7-2 and J is TRBJ1-1, with unresolved D. This CDR3 spans 14 amino acids. The germline V gene encodes CDR1 SGHTA and CDR2 FQGNSA. Trimming took 1 base from V and 1 from J, leaving 7 bases between them. CDR3 in amino acids: CASSLVHANTEAFF. The CDR3 region has the DNA TGTGCCAGCAGCTTAGTACACGCGAACACTGAAGCTTTCTTT. The entire variable domain, with the rest obtained from reference TRBV7-2 and TRBJ1-1, is as follows: GAGVSQSPSNKVTEKGKDVELRCDPISGHTALYWYRQSLGQGLEFLIYFQGNSAPDKSGLPSDRFSAERTGGSVSTLTIQRTQQEDSAVYLCASSLVHANTEAFFGQGTRLTVV.

This clone was detected only once. The chain is built from TRBV7-3 and TRBJ2-2; D not certain. Germline CDR1 is SGHTA and CDR2 is FQGTGA. Trimming removed 4 bases from V and 0 bases from J, with 0 bases in between. The CDR3 is 12 residues long. The DNA for the CDR3 is TGTGCCAGCAGCTCGAACACCGGGGAGCTGTTTTTT. Protein sequence: CASSSNTGELFF.

The chain joins TRBV5-8 to TRBJ2-3; tentative D call: TRBD1 (7 bases). CDR1 is SGHTS and CDR2 is YDEGEE in the germline V gene. V lost 4 bases to trimming and J lost 0 bases, with 15 bases between them. CDR3 length equals 16 residues. The CDR3 spells CASSAGQRTSTDTQYF. The DNA of the CDR3 is TGTGCCAGCAGCGCGGGACAGCGGACTAGCACAGATACGCAGTATTTT.

The chain carries TRBV18 and TRBJ1-2; D unresolved. From germline, CDR1 is KGHSH and CDR2 LQKENI. The length of the CDR3 is 17 residues. The ends were cut back, 3 bases at V and 5 bases at J, with 22 bases in the middle. CDR3 sequence reads: CASSPLGSGRTEYGYTF. CDR3 sequence (DNA): TGTGCCAGCTCACCCCTCGGTTCGGGAAGGACTGAGTATGGCTACACCTTC.